This T cell receptor beta chain was identified in a study of T cells in Graves' hyperthyroidism and ophthalmopathy. Amplified regions were TCR beta CDR3 sequences from RNA transcripts. Primed by the HTBI set, a first-round RT-PCR was run on the TCR CDR3. Via MiXCR, TCRdb re-called the multiplex PCR reads, giving one row per CDR3 protein. The table lists 730,000 or so distinct CDR3 sequences, under 20% of them singletons. General study findings and limits: Blood also showed most of the thyroid clonotypes that were expanded above 0.001. Median prediction lead before ophthalmopathy onset was about 6.7 months with the model.

This clonotype was seen many times. The antigen remains unidentified. Patients having uncontrolled infection, another autoimmune disease, pregnancy or lactation were not included. Isolation of PBMCs was performed on 8.5 to 10 ml fresh peripheral blood. Between the trimmed V and J ends, which lost 4 bases and 1 base, there was a span of 15 bases. CDR1 and CDR2 (germline): SGHRS, YFSETQ. The CDR3 spans 16 residues. This TCR was sampled from a woman aged 45-65 years with Graves' hyperthyroidism that later progressed to Graves' ophthalmopathy. The source material was blood. The chain uses TRBV5-1 and TRBJ1-3, with D perhaps matching TRBD1 (5 bases). CDR3: CASSPLGLASGNTIYF. CDR3 in DNA: TGCGCCAGCAGCCCCCTGGGACTTGCGTCTGGAAACACCATATATTTT.